This TCR beta chain was profiled in a study of T-cell memory formation after mild COVID-19. This clonotype was counted between two and nine times. Antigen specificity is unknown. 5'RACE, which relied on constant-segment primers, yielded TCR alpha and TCR beta cDNA libraries carrying sample barcodes and UMIs. Each CDR3 protein is one row after TCRdb ran MiXCR on the 5' RACE reads. The sample yields some 150,000 distinct CDR3 sequences, around 15% seen once. Study results and caveats: Clones that got smaller from day 15 to 85 had even CD4/CD8, while clones growing later tipped toward CD4+.

Trimming cost V 4 bases and J 3 bases, with 14 bases left between them. Germline V gene sequence: CDR1 KGHDR, CDR2 SFDVKD. CDR3 size: 16 residues. The V call is TRBV24-1, the J call TRBJ1-4; no clear D gene. The sequenced sample was PBMCs or a T cell subset sorted from them (not recorded which). This TCR derives from an adult woman who had mild COVID-19 (a few samples of this study predate the infection). Cell type and time point are not known. For the CDR3, the DNA is TGTGCCACCAGTGACGGTACGGGGAATTCTAATGAAAAACTGTTTTTT. It is translated as CATSDGTGNSNEKLFF.